These T cell receptor beta chains were read from a single sample in a study of CD8 T cells in ankylosing spondylitis. TCRdb re-called the 5' RACE reads with MiXCR, one entry per CDR3 protein. The sample comprises roughly 230,000 distinct CDR3 sequences, about 10% of which are singletons, and about 2.5% rests with the top ten. The sample taken for sequencing was blood, either unsorted or a sorted T cell fraction (not recorded which). These receptor sequences come from a male donor with ankylosing spondylitis or in good health (not recorded which). Both conserved end residues are part of each CDR3. Fields, in order: CDR3 DNA, CDR3 protein, J gene, V gene, D gene, clone size. D genes are given only for firm matches. Clone size is not always given. Where it is, it says once, few, many or a class for expanded clones.

TGCGCCAGCAGCTTGCCCGACGGGGGGGATACGCAGTATTTT	CASSLPDGGDTQYF	TRBJ2-3	TRBV5-1	TRBD2	few
TGTGCCATCAGTGAGAGCTCAAACACCGGGGAGCTGTTTTTT	CAISESSNTGELFF	TRBJ2-2	TRBV10-3	.	many
TGTGCCAGCAGTTTTACCGGGGCGAACACTGAAGCTTTCTTT	CASSFTGANTEAFF	TRBJ1-1	TRBV12-3/TRBV12-4	.	many
TGTGCCTGGGGGGTAGAGACCCAGTACTTC	CAWGVETQYF	TRBJ2-5	TRBV30	.	many
TGTGCCAGCAGCTTGCGGAACCTCAATTACTACGAGCAGTACTTC	CASSLRNLNYYEQYF	TRBJ2-7	TRBV7-7	.	.
TGTGCCAGCAGTTTACGGATGGTCTCCTTAATGAACACTGAAGCTTTCTTT	CASSLRMVSLMNTEAFF	TRBJ1-1	TRBV27	.	few
TGTGCCAGCAGCTTGGGAGGAGTAGAAGCTTTCTTT	CASSLGGVEAFF	TRBJ1-1	TRBV5-5	.	many
TGTGCCAGCAGCCAAAGCGCGCTAGCGGGCCTCACAGATACGCAGTATTTT	CASSQSALAGLTDTQYF	TRBJ2-3	TRBV3-1	TRBD2	many
TGCAGCGCAAGCGGGCAGGGTGTTGTGAGAGCTTTCTTT	CSASGQGVVRAFF	TRBJ1-1	TRBV29-1	.	many
TGTGCCGGCAGCTCTCGGACAGGAGGCACTGAAGCTTTCTTT	CAGSSRTGGTEAFF	TRBJ1-1	TRBV7-2	TRBD1	.
TGCGCCAGCAGCTTGGGGGACGGGGAAAACACTGAAGCTTTCTTT	CASSLGDGENTEAFF	TRBJ1-1	TRBV5-1	.	many
TGTGCCAGCAGCCAGGCCCTGACCTACACTGAAGCTTTCTTT	CASSQALTYTEAFF	TRBJ1-1	TRBV4-2	.	many
TGTGCCTGGGTGGGACTAGCGGGAGGTCACAATGAGCAGTTCTTC	CAWVGLAGGHNEQFF	TRBJ2-1	TRBV30	TRBD2	few
TGTGCCAGCAGCCAAGTCCCGGGACCCTACACCGGGGAGCTGTTTTTT	CASSQVPGPYTGELFF	TRBJ2-2	TRBV3-1	.	many
TGCGCCAGCAGCTCTAGCGGGGCCTACGAGCAGTACTTC	CASSSSGAYEQYF	TRBJ2-7	TRBV5-1	TRBD2	many
TGTGCCATCACGACAGGGGACACAGATACGCAGTATTTT	CAITTGDTDTQYF	TRBJ2-3	TRBV10-3	TRBD1	many
TGTGCCAGCAGCCGACAGGGGACGATGTCGAACACTGAAGCTTTCTTT	CASSRQGTMSNTEAFF	TRBJ1-1	TRBV3-1	TRBD1	many
TGTGCCAGCAGTTACCCTGACAGGGCCGGTGGCTACACCTTC	CASSYPDRAGGYTF	TRBJ1-2	TRBV6-5	TRBD1	many
TGTGCCAGCAGCTCCTTGGTCCCTACTGGGAATGAGCAGTTCTTC	CASSSLVPTGNEQFF	TRBJ2-1	TRBV7-9	.	.
TGTGCCAGCACCCAAGGGACTTCCACACAGAAAGCTTTCTTT	CASTQGTSTQKAFF	TRBJ1-1	TRBV2	.	.
TGTGCCAGCAGTTTAATTGGACCCACGGATGAGCAGTACTTC	CASSLIGPTDEQYF	TRBJ2-7	TRBV12-3/TRBV12-4	.	many
TGCAGTGCTAGAGATCTGCAGGCCTACAATGAGCAGTTCTTC	CSARDLQAYNEQFF	TRBJ2-1	TRBV20-1	.	many
TGTGCCAGCAGCTCCGGGGACACATTTTTCACCTACGAGCAGTACTTC	CASSSGDTFFTYEQYF	TRBJ2-7	TRBV7-9	.	many
TGTGCCAGCAGCCTTATCCTATGGTTACTGGAACAGGTTTATGGCTACACCTTC	CASSLILWLLEQVYGYTF	TRBJ1-2	TRBV12-3/TRBV12-4	.	many
TGTGCCAGCAGCCCAGAGGGGGGACAGGGTAAAGGCGGCACCTTC	CASSPEGGQGKGGTF	TRBJ1-2	TRBV7-9	TRBD1	many
TGTGCCAGCAGCCGGACAGTTATAGTCCTCGGCACCGGGGAGCTGTTTTTT	CASSRTVIVLGTGELFF	TRBJ2-2	TRBV7-9	.	.
TGCAGTGCTAGAGATCAGGGGACCACTAGCACAGATACGCAGTATTTT	CSARDQGTTSTDTQYF	TRBJ2-3	TRBV20-1	.	many
TGTGCCAGCAAAGCAGGGGATATCACTGAAGCTTTCTTT	CASKAGDITEAFF	TRBJ1-1	TRBV6-6	.	once
TGTGCCAGCTCACCACCGGCCAGCGTGAACACTGAAGCTTTCTTT	CASSPPASVNTEAFF	TRBJ1-1	TRBV18	.	many
TGTGCCAGCAGCTTAGCGGGTGTGAACGAGCAGTACTTC	CASSLAGVNEQYF	TRBJ2-7	TRBV7-9	.	many
TGTGCCAGCAGCATGAGGCCGCGACTACCAGTCCAAGAGACCCAGTACTTC	CASSMRPRLPVQETQYF	TRBJ2-5	TRBV7-8	.	many